Given below is one T cell receptor (beta chain) in context. This sample is drawn from a study of cytomegalovirus exposure and HLA in healthy donors. Trimming cost V 4 bases and J 3 bases; bases outside gene matches: 14. CDR3 length: 17 residues. CDR1 is MGHRA, CDR2 YSYEKL, per germline. The study ran its PCR with 60 Vbeta and 13 Jbeta primers. TCRdb's copy holds only in-frame clones and misses some; the assay was immunoSEQ multiplex PCR. This table has some 150,000 clones, over 75% appearing once. Sample: PBMCs. This rearrangement joins TRBV4-1 to TRBJ2-5, with TRBD1 matching over 7 bases. The clonotype originates from a woman aged 40 to 55 in good health and CMV-seropositive. The DNA for the CDR3 is TGCGCCAGCAGCCGCAGCCCACCTCCGGGACAGAAAGAGACCCAGTACTTC. Encoded protein: CASSRSPPPGQKETQYF.